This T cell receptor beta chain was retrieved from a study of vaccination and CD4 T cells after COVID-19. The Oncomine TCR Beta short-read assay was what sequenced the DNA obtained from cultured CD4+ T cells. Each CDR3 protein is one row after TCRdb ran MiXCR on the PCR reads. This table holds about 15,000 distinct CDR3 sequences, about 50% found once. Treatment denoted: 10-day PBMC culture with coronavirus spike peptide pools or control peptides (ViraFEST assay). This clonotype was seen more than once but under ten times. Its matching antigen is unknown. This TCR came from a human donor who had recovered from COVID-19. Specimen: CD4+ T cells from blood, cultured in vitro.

The CDR3 DNA reads as TGTGCCTGGAGTAAGGGGGGGAATGTGGTAGCTTTCTTT. This translates into CAWSKGGNVVAFF. The J gene is TRBJ1-1, the V gene TRBV30, with D possibly matching TRBD1 (6 bases). CDR1 GTSNPN and CDR2 SVGIG come from the germline V gene (reference sequence). CDR3 length: 13 amino acids. The V and J ends lost 2 bases and 10 bases respectively, with 17 bases between them. Full variable domain (outside the CDR3, taken from reference TRBV30 and TRBJ1-1): SQTIHQWPATLVQPVGSPLSLECTVEGTSNPNLYWYRQAAGRGLQLLFYSVGIGQISSEVPQNLSASRPQDRQFILSSKKLLLSDSGFYLCAWSKGGNVVAFFGQGTRLTVV.